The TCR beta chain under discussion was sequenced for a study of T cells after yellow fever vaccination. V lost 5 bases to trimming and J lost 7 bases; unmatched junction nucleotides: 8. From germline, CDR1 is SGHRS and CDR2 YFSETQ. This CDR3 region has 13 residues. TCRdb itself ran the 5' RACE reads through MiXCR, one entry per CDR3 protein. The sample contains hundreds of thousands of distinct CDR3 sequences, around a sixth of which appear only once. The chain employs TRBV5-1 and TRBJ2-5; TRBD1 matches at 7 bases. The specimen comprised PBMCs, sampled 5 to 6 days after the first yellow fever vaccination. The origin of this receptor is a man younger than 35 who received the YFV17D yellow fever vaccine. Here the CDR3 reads CASRFGTEGTQYF. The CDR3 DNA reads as TGCGCCAGCAGGTTCGGGACAGAGGGGACCCAGTACTTC.